This T cell receptor beta chain originates from a study of CD8+CD57+ T cells in acquired aplastic anemia. In the study overall: Recorded DNA amounts for sorted CD4+ and CD8+ cells had an average of approximately 3 ug. Whole-study findings and limits: Significance was not reached for CD8+ Simpson's diversity between patients and controls. About 28 sequences, all CD8+ CDR3, were shared between patients and controls.

On this clonotype: The antigen is not known.

This CDR3 contains 13 residues. With 5 bases removed from V and 3 bases from J, the gap between germline ends came to 10 bases. Germline loops: CDR1 SGHVS, CDR2 FNYEAQ. Genomic DNA, serving as template, underwent TCR beta VDJ and CDR3 profiling. TCRdb reprocessed the reads via MiXCR and lists one record per CDR3 protein. The table lists 200,000 to 250,000 distinct CDR3 sequences, roughly 57% of them singletons. Sample: sorted CD4+, CD8+, or CD8+CD57+ T cells (not recorded which) from PBMCs. This TCR was sampled from a human donor in good health. V gene TRBV7-6 combines with J gene TRBJ1-1; D is ambiguous. The CDR3 protein is CASSRATYTEAFF. CDR3 nucleotide sequence: TGTGCCAGCAGCCGGGCGACTTACACTGAAGCTTTCTTT.